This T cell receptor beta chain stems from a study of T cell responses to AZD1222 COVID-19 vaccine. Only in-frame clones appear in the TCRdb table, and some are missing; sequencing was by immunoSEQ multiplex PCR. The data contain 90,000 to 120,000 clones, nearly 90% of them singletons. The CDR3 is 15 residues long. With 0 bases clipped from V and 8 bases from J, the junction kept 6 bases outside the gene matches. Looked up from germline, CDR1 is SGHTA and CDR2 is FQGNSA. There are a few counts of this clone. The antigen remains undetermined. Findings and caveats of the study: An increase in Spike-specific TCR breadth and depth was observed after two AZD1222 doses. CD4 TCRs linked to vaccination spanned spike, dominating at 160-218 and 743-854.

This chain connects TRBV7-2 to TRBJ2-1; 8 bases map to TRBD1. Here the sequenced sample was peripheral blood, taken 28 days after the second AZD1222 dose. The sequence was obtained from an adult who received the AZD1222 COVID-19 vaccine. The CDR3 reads CASSLAYRGSYEQFF. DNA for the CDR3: TGTGCCAGCAGCTTAGCGTACAGGGGGTCCTATGAGCAGTTCTTC.